This T cell receptor beta chain came from a study of radiation and T cells in renal cell carcinoma. The protocol was immunoSEQ multiplex PCR, while the TCRdb copy is restricted to in-frame clones and leaves out a portion. The table has about 170,000 clones, about 87% seen once. CDR3 length equals 13 residues. V was cut by 4 bases and J by 5 bases, with 11 bases left in between. Germline V gene lookup returns CDR1 SNHLY and CDR2 FYNNEI. Time point denoted: blood 4 weeks post-SBRT, at nephrectomy. As to treatment: 15 Gy SBRT to primary tumor, nephrectomy 4 weeks later. Nephrectomy followed 15 Gy stereotactic body radiation by 4 weeks. The tumor was a clear cell renal cell carcinoma.

V usage is TRBV2 and J usage is TRBJ2-5; D gene ambiguous. The specimen comprised blood, sampled from a patient whose treatment included radiotherapy and nephrectomy. This TCR derives from a woman in her forties or fifties with renal cell carcinoma. The CDR3: CASSVSRIETQYF. The CDR3 region has the DNA TGTGCCAGCAGTGTTTCGCGAATCGAGACCCAGTACTTC.